Listed below are T cell receptor beta chains from one sample, sequenced in a study of T-cell reconstitution after alpha-beta-depleted transplantation in children. A single record per CDR3 protein comes from TCRdb applying MiXCR to the PCR reads. The sample shows 700,000 to 850,000 distinct CDR3 sequences, about 15% of them seen only once. The starting material was PBMCs, mostly from graft donor cells, obtained 360 days after TCRalphabeta/CD19-depleted stem cell transplant. All receptors derive from a male patient younger than 18 who had a stem cell transplant for acute lymphoblastic leukemia, so the T cells may come from the graft donor. The conserved cysteine and the conserved F or W are not part of the CDR3 here. Each record gives: J gene, D gene, V gene, CDR3 protein. A D gene is named only where the DNA matches it firmly.

>TRBJ2-2|-|TRBV11-2
ASSWELGPRGTGELF
>TRBJ2-3|-|TRBV7-6
ASSPWMGTDTQY
>TRBJ2-1|-|TRBV5-1
ASGLRGPVNKQF
>TRBJ2-3|-|TRBV20-1
SASPTTTDTQY
>TRBJ2-1|TRBD2|TRBV5-1
ASSLQSREGYNEQF
>TRBJ2-5|TRBD2|TRBV23-1
ASSQSSQREGWETQY
>TRBJ1-2|-|TRBV5-1
ASSPLTGPGYT
>TRBJ2-2|-|TRBV10-1
ASTLTPGELF
>TRBJ2-3|-|TRBV5-6
ASRQEFSTDTQY
>TRBJ2-5|-|TRBV20-1
SARALKETQY